This TCR beta chain was retrieved from a study of T cells in tuberculosis. This clone was recorded only once. Profiled with immunoSEQ multiplex PCR; TCRdb holds only in-frame clones, not every one. This sample carries nearly 60,000 clones, approximately 91% of them seen once, and the ten largest clones take 20% to 25%. After thawing and overnight rest, PBMC were stained with GMM-loaded CD1B tetramer, viability dye and anti-CD3 for sorting. The CD1B tetramers carried C32 glucose monomycolate purified from Rhodococcus equi. The CDR3 has 15 residues. Trimming took off 3 bases at V and 1 base at J, with 12 bases between the two ends. Germline CDR1 reads SEHNR; CDR2 reads FQNEAQ (reference sequence).

J is TRBJ1-2 and V is TRBV7-9; D possibly corresponds to TRBD1 (6 bases). The source is an adult woman with latent tuberculosis. Sequencing was carried out using CD1b-GMM tetramer-negative cells sorted from PBMCs. The CDR3 coding sequence is TGTGCCAGCAGCTTGGGACACTCGCTTAACTATGGCTACACCTTC. It yields the protein CASSLGHSLNYGYTF. Combining the CDR3 with reference TRBV7-9 and TRBJ1-2 gives the whole variable domain DTGVSQNPRHKITKRGQNVTFRCDPISEHNRLYWYRQTLGQGPEFLTYFQNEAQLEKSRLLSDRFSAERPKGSFSTLEIQRTEQGDSAMYLCASSLGHSLNYGYTFGSGTRLTVV.